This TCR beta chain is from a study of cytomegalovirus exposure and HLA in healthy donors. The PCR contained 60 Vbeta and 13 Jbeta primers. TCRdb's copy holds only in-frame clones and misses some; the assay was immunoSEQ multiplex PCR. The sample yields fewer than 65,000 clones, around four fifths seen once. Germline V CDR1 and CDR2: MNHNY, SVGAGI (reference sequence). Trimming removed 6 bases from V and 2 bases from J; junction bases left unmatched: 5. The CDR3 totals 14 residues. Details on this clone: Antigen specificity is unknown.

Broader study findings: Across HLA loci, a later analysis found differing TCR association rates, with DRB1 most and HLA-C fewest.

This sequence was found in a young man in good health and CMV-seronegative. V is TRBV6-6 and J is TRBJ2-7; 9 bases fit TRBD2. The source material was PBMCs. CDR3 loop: CASRLSGRTYEQYF. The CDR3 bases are TGTGCCAGCAGGCTTAGCGGGAGAACCTACGAGCAGTACTTC.